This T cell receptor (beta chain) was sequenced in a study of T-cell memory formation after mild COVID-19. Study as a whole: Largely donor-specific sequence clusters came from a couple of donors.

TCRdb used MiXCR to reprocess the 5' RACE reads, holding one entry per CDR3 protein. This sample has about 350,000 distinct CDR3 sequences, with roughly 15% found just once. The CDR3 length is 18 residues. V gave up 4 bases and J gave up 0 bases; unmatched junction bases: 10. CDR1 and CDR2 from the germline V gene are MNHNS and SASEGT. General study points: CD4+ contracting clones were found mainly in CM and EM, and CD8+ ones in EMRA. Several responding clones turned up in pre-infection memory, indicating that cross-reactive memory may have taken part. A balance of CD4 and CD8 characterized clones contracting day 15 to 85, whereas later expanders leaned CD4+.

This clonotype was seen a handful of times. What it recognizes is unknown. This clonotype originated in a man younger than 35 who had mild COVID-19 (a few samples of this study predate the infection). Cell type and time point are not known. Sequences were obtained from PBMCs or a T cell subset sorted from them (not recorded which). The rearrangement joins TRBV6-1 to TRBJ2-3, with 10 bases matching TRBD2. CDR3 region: CASSVYLAGVASTDTQYF. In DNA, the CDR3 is TGTGCCAGCAGTGTCTACCTAGCGGGGGTGGCTAGCACAGATACGCAGTATTTT.